These T cell receptor beta chains were read from a single sample in a study of siplizumab effects on memory and regulatory T cells. Repertoires were generated with immunoSEQ multiplex PCR, while TCRdb's copy carries only in-frame clones and drops some. The profile shows roughly 56,000 clones, around 97% of them singletons. Input material: naive CD8+ T cells sorted from blood. The receptors come from a human donor in good health. Both conserved end residues are part of each CDR3. The D gene is left open where the match is weak. A clone size is listed for some rows: how often the clone was seen (once, few, many), or a class if it is expanded.

clone size: NA
V gene: TRBV28
J gene: TRBJ2-3
D gene: NA
CDR3 DNA: TGTGCCAGCAGCCCCAGGGAAACAGATACGCAGTATTTT
CDR3 protein: CASSPRETDTQYF

clone size: NA
V gene: TRBV7-2
J gene: TRBJ1-1
D gene: NA
CDR3 DNA: TGTGCCAGCAGCCCCGGAATAAGTGAAGCTTTCTTT
CDR3 protein: CASSPGISEAFF

clone size: NA
V gene: TRBV7-2
J gene: TRBJ2-3
D gene: NA
CDR3 DNA: TGTGCCAGCAGCTTAGGGACTCCTCCAGATACGCAGTATTTT
CDR3 protein: CASSLGTPPDTQYF

clone size: NA
V gene: TRBV4-1
J gene: TRBJ2-1
D gene: TRBD2
CDR3 DNA: TGCGCCAGCAGCCAACCCCCTAGCGGGATGGATGAGCAGTTCTTC
CDR3 protein: CASSQPPSGMDEQFF

clone size: once
V gene: TRBV5-8
J gene: TRBJ2-2
D gene: NA
CDR3 DNA: TGTGCCAGCAGCTCGCTAGGCACCGGGGAGCTGTTTTTT
CDR3 protein: CASSSLGTGELFF

clone size: NA
V gene: TRBV20-1
J gene: TRBJ2-1
D gene: NA
CDR3 DNA: TGCAGTGCAATCTTGTCCAATGAGCAGTTCTTC
CDR3 protein: CSAILSNEQFF

clone size: once
V gene: TRBV6-5
J gene: TRBJ2-3
D gene: TRBD2
CDR3 DNA: TGTGCCAGCAGTTTGGGACTAGCGGGAACGTGGGCGCAGTATTTT
CDR3 protein: CASSLGLAGTWAQYF

clone size: NA
V gene: TRBV10-3
J gene: TRBJ2-6
D gene: NA
CDR3 DNA: TGTGCCATCAGTGATCCAGGACCCTCTGGGGCCAACGTCCTGACTTTC
CDR3 protein: CAISDPGPSGANVLTF

clone size: NA
V gene: TRBV6-1
J gene: TRBJ2-3
D gene: NA
CDR3 DNA: TGTGCCAGCAGTGTGCCCTCTCGATTCTCTATGGATACGCAGTATTTT
CDR3 protein: CASSVPSRFSMDTQYF

clone size: NA
V gene: TRBV9
J gene: TRBJ2-3
D gene: TRBD2
CDR3 DNA: TGTGCCAGCAGCCTCGGACTAGCGGGACCTACTAGCACAGATACGCAGTATTTT
CDR3 protein: CASSLGLAGPTSTDTQYF

clone size: once
V gene: TRBV20-1
J gene: TRBJ2-1
D gene: NA
CDR3 DNA: TGCAGTGCTGAGGACAGCAATGAGCAGTTCTTC
CDR3 protein: CSAEDSNEQFF

clone size: NA
V gene: TRBV9
J gene: TRBJ2-3
D gene: TRBD2
CDR3 DNA: TGTGCCAGCAGCGCCGGTATGGTTTCTAGCGGGATTGATACGCAGTATTTT
CDR3 protein: CASSAGMVSSGIDTQYF

clone size: NA
V gene: TRBV9
J gene: TRBJ1-5
D gene: NA
CDR3 DNA: TGTGCCAGCAGCGCAGCTAGCAATCAGCCCCAGCATTTT
CDR3 protein: CASSAASNQPQHF

clone size: NA
V gene: TRBV9
J gene: TRBJ2-1
D gene: NA
CDR3 DNA: TGTGCCAGCAGCCTAGGAGGGCGTGAGCAGTTCTTC
CDR3 protein: CASSLGGREQFF

clone size: NA
V gene: TRBV11-3
J gene: TRBJ2-1
D gene: TRBD2
CDR3 DNA: TGTGCCAGCAGCCGAGCGGGAGATGAGCAGTTCTTC
CDR3 protein: CASSRAGDEQFF

clone size: NA
V gene: TRBV13
J gene: TRBJ2-2
D gene: TRBD2
CDR3 DNA: TGTGCCAGCAGCTTGGGCGGGAGGGACACCGGGGAGCTGTTTTTT
CDR3 protein: CASSLGGRDTGELFF

clone size: NA
V gene: TRBV27
J gene: TRBJ1-1
D gene: NA
CDR3 DNA: TGTGCCAGCAGTCCGACAGTGAACACTGAAGCTTTCTTT
CDR3 protein: CASSPTVNTEAFF

clone size: NA
V gene: TRBV27
J gene: TRBJ2-7
D gene: NA
CDR3 DNA: TGTGCCAGCAGTTTAGGGACCGTCGACTACGAGCAGTACTTC
CDR3 protein: CASSLGTVDYEQYF

clone size: NA
V gene: TRBV25-1
J gene: TRBJ1-3
D gene: TRBD1
CDR3 DNA: TGTGCCAGCAGTTTCGGGACAGTTATAAACTCTGGAAACACCATATATTTT
CDR3 protein: CASSFGTVINSGNTIYF

clone size: NA
V gene: TRBV27
J gene: TRBJ2-3
D gene: TRBD2
CDR3 DNA: TGTGCCAGCACCCAGACCAGGGTTAGCGGGATTACAGATACGCAGTATTTT
CDR3 protein: CASTQTRVSGITDTQYF

clone size: once
V gene: TRBV7-2
J gene: TRBJ2-7
D gene: NA
CDR3 DNA: TGTGCCAGCAGCCCGAGCTCCTACGAGCAGTACTTC
CDR3 protein: CASSPSSYEQYF

clone size: once
V gene: TRBV27
J gene: TRBJ1-5
D gene: NA
CDR3 DNA: TGTGCCAGCAGTCCAGTCGGGAATCAGCCCCAGCATTTT
CDR3 protein: CASSPVGNQPQHF

clone size: NA
V gene: TRBV5-1
J gene: TRBJ2-7
D gene: NA
CDR3 DNA: TGCGCCAGCAGCTTCGGGACTTATACCTACGAGCAGTACTTC
CDR3 protein: CASSFGTYTYEQYF

clone size: NA
V gene: TRBV2
J gene: TRBJ2-3
D gene: NA
CDR3 DNA: TGTGCCACCTTACTGACCGGCAGCACAGATACGCAGTATTTT
CDR3 protein: CATLLTGSTDTQYF

clone size: NA
V gene: TRBV4-1
J gene: TRBJ2-5
D gene: TRBD2
CDR3 DNA: TGCGCCAGCAGCCAAGAAGGGCCGGCTAGCGGGATGAAAGAGACCCAGTACTTC
CDR3 protein: CASSQEGPASGMKETQYF

clone size: NA
V gene: TRBV9
J gene: TRBJ1-3
D gene: NA
CDR3 DNA: TGTGCCAGCAGCACTAAACGGGAGGGAGGGGGAAACACCATATATTTT
CDR3 protein: CASSTKREGGGNTIYF

clone size: NA
V gene: TRBV15
J gene: TRBJ2-7
D gene: TRBD2
CDR3 DNA: TGTGCCACCAGCGGGACGCGGGAGGTGGGGGAGCAGTACTTC
CDR3 protein: CATSGTREVGEQYF

clone size: NA
V gene: TRBV11-3
J gene: TRBJ2-7
D gene: NA
CDR3 DNA: TGTGCCAGCAGCTTAGCGGGGAGCTCCTACGAGCAGTACTTC
CDR3 protein: CASSLAGSSYEQYF

clone size: NA
V gene: TRBV6-6
J gene: TRBJ2-2
D gene: NA
CDR3 DNA: TGTGCCAGCAGTCCTGACGAGAACACCGGGGAGCTGTTTTTT
CDR3 protein: CASSPDENTGELFF

clone size: NA
V gene: TRBV7-3
J gene: TRBJ2-7
D gene: NA
CDR3 DNA: TGTGCCAGCAGCTTATTCGGGGAATCCTACGAGCAGTACTTC
CDR3 protein: CASSLFGESYEQYF

clone size: NA
V gene: TRBV13
J gene: TRBJ2-1
D gene: NA
CDR3 DNA: TGTGCCAGCAGCCACGGTGGGGGATATGAGCAGTTCTTC
CDR3 protein: CASSHGGGYEQFF

clone size: NA
V gene: TRBV6-5
J gene: TRBJ1-4
D gene: TRBD1
CDR3 DNA: TGTGCCAGCAGTCATCCGGGACAGGAGTACCGAAAAACTGTTTTT
CDR3 protein: CASSHPGQEYRKTVF

clone size: NA
V gene: TRBV5-5
J gene: TRBJ1-2
D gene: NA
CDR3 DNA: TGTGCCAGCAGCCCGGGACATAACTATGGCTACACCTTC
CDR3 protein: CASSPGHNYGYTF

clone size: NA
V gene: TRBV4-3
J gene: TRBJ2-3
D gene: TRBD2
CDR3 DNA: TGCGCCAGCAGCCATAGCGGGAGTGCAGATACGCAGTATTTT
CDR3 protein: CASSHSGSADTQYF